This passage covers 20 T cell receptor beta chains from one sample sequenced in a study of cytomegalovirus exposure and HLA in healthy donors. Primers included in the PCR were 60 Vbeta and 13 Jbeta primers. Some clones are missing from TCRdb's copy, which holds only in-frame ones; the method was immunoSEQ multiplex PCR. The data show 250,000 to 350,000 clones, approximately 90% seen once. Source material: PBMCs. The receptors shown here come from a young woman in good health and CMV-seronegative.

The V gene is TRBV7-9, the J gene TRBJ2-5; D is ambiguous. Trimming left V 3 bases short and J 2 bases short, with 10 bases between. CDR3 length: 14 amino acids. CDR1 and CDR2 (germline): SEHNR, FQNEAQ (reference sequence). CDR3 region: CASSFRTAQETQYF. In nucleotides, the CDR3 is TGTGCCAGCAGCTTTAGAACCGCACAAGAGACCCAGTACTTC.

About this clone: At the DNA level, this CDR3 is encoded by other sequences in the same sample as well. The chain is built from TRBV6-6 and TRBJ2-7; D gene unclear. Germline assignment: CDR1 MNHNY and CDR2 SVGAGI (reference sequence). This CDR3 has 14 amino acids. Trimming left V 0 bases short and J 4 bases short, with 10 bases between. As DNA, the CDR3 is TGTGCCAGCAGTTACTCGGCTAGTAGTTACGAGCAGTACTTC. Residues: CASSYSASSYEQYF.

This rearrangement joins TRBV4-1 to TRBJ2-7, with a possible D match to TRBD1 (6 bases). Deletions cut 0 bases from V and 3 bases from J, with 6 bases between. Looked up from germline, CDR1 is MGHRA and CDR2 is YSYEKL. The CDR3 is 13 residues long. The CDR3 DNA reads as TGCGCCAGCAGCCAAGACAGGGGCTACGAGCAGTACTTC. It encodes CASSQDRGYEQYF.

V and J are TRBV29-1 and TRBJ2-3, with 9 bases fitting TRBD2. Per the germline V gene, CDR1 is SQVTM and CDR2 is ANQGSEA. The CDR3 is 14 residues long. The V segment lost 6 bases and the J segment 2 bases; nucleotides outside the gene matches: 6. In nucleotides, the CDR3 is TGCAGCGTCAGCGGGGGGCACCTCACAGATACGCAGTATTTT. This translates into CSVSGGHLTDTQYF.

The rearrangement links TRBV19 to TRBJ1-5; 7 positions agree with TRBD1. The ends lost 5 bases at V and 0 bases at J; junction bases unmatched: 4. The germline CDR1 and CDR2 sequences are LNHDA and SQIVND (reference sequence). The length of the CDR3 is 15 residues. CDR3: CASSRGGVSNQPQHF. The CDR3 DNA reads TGTGCCAGTAGTCGAGGGGGCGTTAGCAATCAGCCCCAGCATTTT.

The V and J genes are TRBV19 and TRBJ2-1; D may be TRBD1 (5 bases). The CDR3 is 13 residues long. V gave up 4 bases and J gave up 3 bases, with 7 bases separating them. Germline loops: CDR1 LNHDA, CDR2 SQIVND (reference sequence). Written as DNA, the CDR3 is TGTGCCAGTAGTACAGGGCTCTACAATGAGCAGTTCTTC. This encodes CASSTGLYNEQFF.

Worth noting for this clone: Additional DNA sequences in this sample encode the identical CDR3. The V and J genes are TRBV5-1 and TRBJ2-7; D is perhaps TRBD2 (6 bases). The V gene lost 0 bases and the J gene lost 5 bases, with 9 bases spanning the gap. This CDR3 is built from 13 residues. The germline V gene has CDR1 SGHRS and CDR2 YFSETQ. CDR3 protein: CASSLAGGNEQYF. The CDR3 region has the DNA TGCGCCAGCAGCTTGGCTGGAGGGAACGAGCAGTACTTC.

The chain links TRBV15 to TRBJ2-5; TRBD2 matches 8 bases. The CDR3 is 17 residues long. CDR1 LNHNV and CDR2 YYDKDF come from the germline V gene (reference sequence). J gave up 5 bases and V 0 bases, and 11 bases lay outside the gene matches. CDR3 nucleotides: TGTGCCACCAGCAGAGATCGTCTCGCGGGGGGAGGCGAGACCCAGTACTTC. Its protein is CATSRDRLAGGGETQYF.

This clone was observed once. V gene TRBV18 combines with J gene TRBJ1-5, with D maybe TRBD1 (5 bases). This CDR3 has 15 amino acids. Germline values: CDR1 KGHSH, CDR2 LQKENI. The V end was cut by 3 bases, the J end by 3 bases, with 12 bases between. This CDR3 reads CASSPGWGDNQPQHF. CDR3 DNA: TGTGCCAGCTCACCGGGATGGGGGGACAATCAGCCCCAGCATTTT.

The CDR3 region has the DNA TGTGCCAGCAGCCCCACCGGGACTTCGAACACTGAAGCTTTCTTT. It specifies CASSPTGTSNTEAFF. This chain connects TRBV7-9 to TRBJ1-1, with a possible D match to TRBD1 (5 bases). This CDR3 has 15 residues. Germline values: CDR1 SEHNR, CDR2 FQNEAQ (reference sequence). The V and J ends lost 5 bases and 1 base respectively, with 14 bases between them.

V and J are TRBV7-7 and TRBJ2-5; 8 positions match TRBD1. V was clipped by 4 bases and J by 5 bases; unmatched bases: 9. CDR1 SSHAT and CDR2 FNYEAQ come from the germline V gene (reference sequence). The CDR3 contains 15 residues. In DNA, the CDR3 is TGTGCCAGCAGCTATCTACAGGGGGACAAGGAGACCCAGTACTTC. This sequence encodes CASSYLQGDKETQYF.

This clone has just one count. This CDR3 is CASSERDSNQPQHF. DNA of the CDR3: TGTGCCAGCAGTGAGCGGGACAGCAATCAGCCCCAGCATTTT. The rearrangement joins TRBV2 to TRBJ1-5; perhaps TRBD1 as D (5 bases). The CDR3 sequence is 14 residues long. CDR1 and CDR2 from the germline V gene are SNHLY and FYNNEI. The ends were cut back, 3 bases at V and 1 base at J, with 7 bases in the middle.

This rearrangement joins TRBV6-5 to TRBJ1-5; D is uncertain. The CDR3 totals 13 residues. Trimming took 6 bases from V and 5 from J, leaving 11 bases between them. CDR1 and CDR2 from the germline V gene are MNHEY and SVGAGI. CDR3 nucleotide sequence: TGTGCCAGCAGAGAGGAAGAGGATCAGCCCCAGCATTTT. It is translated as CASREEEDQPQHF.

The gene calls are TRBV7-9 and TRBJ2-7; no firm D call. The CDR3 runs 15 residues. CDR1 and CDR2 from the germline V gene are SEHNR and FQNEAQ (reference sequence). V dropped 2 bases and J dropped 4 bases, with 15 bases sitting between them. For the CDR3, the DNA is TGTGCCAGCAGCTTATCCCACCCCGGGTTATACGAGCAGTACTTC. It specifies CASSLSHPGLYEQYF.

The CDR3 DNA sequence: TGCGCCAGCAGCCAAGCGCGACAGGGGGCGTACGAGCAGTACTTC. Protein product: CASSQARQGAYEQYF. The gene calls are TRBV4-1 and TRBJ2-7, with 10 positions matching TRBD1. Losses at the gene ends were 1 base for V and 4 bases for J; bases not matched to a gene: 4. This CDR3 region has 15 residues. The germline V gene has CDR1 MGHRA and CDR2 YSYEKL.

V usage is TRBV2 and J usage is TRBJ1-5, with unresolved D. The CDR3 consists of 15 residues. The germline V gene encodes CDR1 SNHLY and CDR2 FYNNEI. Deletions cut 4 bases from V and 4 bases from J, with 14 bases between. The CDR3 here is CASSGGVDWNQPQHF. CDR3 bases: TGTGCCAGCAGTGGAGGTGTTGACTGGAATCAGCCCCAGCATTTT.

V usage is TRBV18 and J usage is TRBJ1-2, with TRBD1 matching over 7 bases. Germline-derived CDR1 and CDR2 are KGHSH and LQKENI. V lost 6 bases and J lost 3; bases outside the gene matches: 1. The length of the CDR3 is 12 residues. Written as DNA, the CDR3 is TGTGCCAGCTCGGGACAGTACTATGGCTACACCTTC. Translation gives CASSGQYYGYTF. Full variable domain (remainder filled in from reference TRBV18 and TRBJ1-2): NAGVMQNPRHLVRRRGQEARLRCSPMKGHSHVYWYRQLPEEGLKFMVYLQKENIIDESGMPKERFSAEFPKEGPSILRIQQVVRGDSAAYFCASSGQYYGYTFGSGTRLTVV.

The chain carries TRBV30 and TRBJ2-7, with a possible D match to TRBD1 (7 bases). Per germline, CDR1 GTSNPN and CDR2 SVGIG (reference sequence). The V and J ends lost 3 bases and 1 base respectively, with 13 bases between them. The CDR3 runs 14 residues. CDR3 residues: CAWRGAGGSYEQYF. The CDR3 DNA sequence: TGTGCCTGGAGGGGGGCAGGGGGGTCCTACGAGCAGTACTTC.

This clone is a singleton in its sample. This chain links TRBV5-4 with TRBJ1-4; the D is unclear. The CDR3 has 17 amino acids. V lost 1 base, J lost 4 bases, and 17 bases lay in between. Per germline, CDR1 SGHNT and CDR2 YYREEE (reference sequence). The CDR3 DNA is TGTGCCAGCAGCTTGCGGCCGACCGACTACCTTAATGAAAAACTGTTTTTT. Translating gives CASSLRPTDYLNEKLFF.

V usage is TRBV7-9 and J usage is TRBJ1-4, with D perhaps matching TRBD1 (5 bases). This CDR3 has 16 residues. Germline CDR1 is SEHNR and CDR2 is FQNEAQ (reference sequence). V lost 6 bases and J lost 0, with 14 bases in between. CDR3 in amino acids: CASSLGQTPTNEKLFF. Written as DNA, the CDR3 is TGTGCCAGCAGTCTGGGGCAAACTCCAACTAATGAAAAACTGTTTTTT.